This TCR beta chain was obtained from a study of PD-1 blockade in classical Hodgkin lymphoma. The CDR3 length is 15 residues. Germline V gene sequence: CDR1 SGHRS, CDR2 YFSETQ. The V end lost 0 bases, the J end lost 4 bases, and 10 bases lay between the germline ends. The assay was immunoSEQ multiplex PCR, and TCRdb's table has in-frame clones only and misses some. The sample has 66,000 or so clones; about 70% are singletons. Each and every patient relapsed after autologous stem cell transplantation, and patients got differing brentuximab vedotin exposure. The rearrangement links TRBV5-1 to TRBJ1-4; no definite D call. This clonotype originated in a human donor with classical Hodgkin lymphoma. Sequencing was performed on peripheral blood mononuclear cells (PBMCs), taken before the second cycle of nivolumab. CDR3 region: CASSLGGANNEKLFF. For the CDR3, the DNA is TGCGCCAGCAGCTTGGGGGGAGCAAATAATGAAAAACTGTTTTTT.